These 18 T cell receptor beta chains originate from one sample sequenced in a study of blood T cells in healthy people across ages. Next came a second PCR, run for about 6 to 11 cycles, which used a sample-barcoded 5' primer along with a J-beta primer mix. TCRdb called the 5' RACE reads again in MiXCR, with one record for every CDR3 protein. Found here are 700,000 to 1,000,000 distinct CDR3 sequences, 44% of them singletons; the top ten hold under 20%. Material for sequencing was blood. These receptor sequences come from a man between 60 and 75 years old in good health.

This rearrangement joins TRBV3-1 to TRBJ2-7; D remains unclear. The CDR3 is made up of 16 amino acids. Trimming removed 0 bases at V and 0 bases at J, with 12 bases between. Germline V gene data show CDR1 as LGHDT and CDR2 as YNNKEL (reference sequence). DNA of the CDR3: TGTGCCAGCAGCCAAGAGGGGTCCTTCTTCTCCTACGAGCAGTACTTC. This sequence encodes CASSQEGSFFSYEQYF.

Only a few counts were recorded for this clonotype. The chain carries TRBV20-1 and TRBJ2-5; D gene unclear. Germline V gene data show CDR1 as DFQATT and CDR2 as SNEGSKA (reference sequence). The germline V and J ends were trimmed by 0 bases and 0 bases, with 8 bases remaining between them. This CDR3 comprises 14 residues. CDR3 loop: CSARDLGNQETQYF. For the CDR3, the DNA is TGCAGTGCTAGAGATCTTGGGAACCAAGAGACCCAGTACTTC.

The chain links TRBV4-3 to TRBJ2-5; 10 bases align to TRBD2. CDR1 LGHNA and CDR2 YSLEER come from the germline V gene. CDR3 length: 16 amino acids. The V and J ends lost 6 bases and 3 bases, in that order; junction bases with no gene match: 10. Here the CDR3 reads CASSVLAGGLKETQYF. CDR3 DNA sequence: TGCGCCAGCAGTGTGTTAGCGGGGGGACTGAAAGAGACCCAGTACTTC.

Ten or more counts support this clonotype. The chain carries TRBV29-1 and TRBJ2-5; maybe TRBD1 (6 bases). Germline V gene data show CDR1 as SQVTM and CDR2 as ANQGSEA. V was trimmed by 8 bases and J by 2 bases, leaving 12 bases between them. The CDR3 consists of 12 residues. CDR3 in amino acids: CSTNREQETQYF. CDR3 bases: TGCAGCACCAACAGGGAACAAGAGACCCAGTACTTC. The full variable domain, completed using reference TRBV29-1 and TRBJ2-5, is SAVISQKPSRDICQRGTSLTIQCQVDSQVTMMFWYRQQPGQSLTLIATANQGSEATYESGFVIDKFPISRPNLTFSTLTVSNMSPEDSSIYLCSTNREQETQYFGPGTRLLVL.

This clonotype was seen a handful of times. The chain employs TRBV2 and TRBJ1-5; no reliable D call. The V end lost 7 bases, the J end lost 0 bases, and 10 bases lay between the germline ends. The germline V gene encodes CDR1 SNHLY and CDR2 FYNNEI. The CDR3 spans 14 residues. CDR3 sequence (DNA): TGTGCCAGCACTTACAGCCTTAGCAATCAGCCCCAGCATTTT. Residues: CASTYSLSNQPQHF. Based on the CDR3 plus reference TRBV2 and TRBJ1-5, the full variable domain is EPEVTQTPSHQVTQMGQEVILRCVPISNHLYFYWYRQILGQKVEFLVSFYNNEISEKSEIFDDQFSVERPDGSNFTLKIRSTKLEDSAMYFCASTYSLSNQPQHFGDGTRLSIL.

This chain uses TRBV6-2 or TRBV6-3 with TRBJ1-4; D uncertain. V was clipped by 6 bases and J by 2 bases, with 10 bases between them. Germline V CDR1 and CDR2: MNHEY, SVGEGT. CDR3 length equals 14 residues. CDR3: CASRSVGTNEKLFF. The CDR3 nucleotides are TGTGCCAGCAGATCAGTTGGGACTAATGAAAAACTGTTTTTT.

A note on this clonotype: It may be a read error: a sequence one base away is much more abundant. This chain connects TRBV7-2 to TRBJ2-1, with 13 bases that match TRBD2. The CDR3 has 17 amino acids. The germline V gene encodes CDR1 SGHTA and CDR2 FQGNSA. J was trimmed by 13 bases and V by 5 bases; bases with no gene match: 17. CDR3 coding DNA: TGTGCCAGCAGCCCTCCCTGGGGGACTAGCGGGGTTGAGACCCAGTTCTTC. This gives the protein CASSPPWGTSGVETQFF.

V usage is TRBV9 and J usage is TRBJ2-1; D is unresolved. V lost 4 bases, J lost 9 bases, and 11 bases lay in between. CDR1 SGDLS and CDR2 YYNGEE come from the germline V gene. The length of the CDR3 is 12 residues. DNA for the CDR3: TGTGCCAGCAGCTCCGCCCCGGGTGAGCAGTTCTTC. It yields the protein CASSSAPGEQFF.

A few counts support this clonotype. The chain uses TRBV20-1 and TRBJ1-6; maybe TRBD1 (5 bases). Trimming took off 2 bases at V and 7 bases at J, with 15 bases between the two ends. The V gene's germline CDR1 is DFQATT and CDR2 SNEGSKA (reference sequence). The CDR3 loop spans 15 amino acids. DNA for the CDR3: TGCAGTGCTAGACCTTCTGGGGGTATGAATTCACCCCTCCACTTT. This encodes CSARPSGGMNSPLHF.

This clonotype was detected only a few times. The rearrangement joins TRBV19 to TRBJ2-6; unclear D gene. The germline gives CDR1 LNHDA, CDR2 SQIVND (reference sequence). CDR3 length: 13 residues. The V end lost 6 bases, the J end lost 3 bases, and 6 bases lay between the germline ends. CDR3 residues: CASRSDGANVLTF. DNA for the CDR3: TGTGCCAGTAGGAGCGATGGGGCCAACGTCCTGACTTTC.

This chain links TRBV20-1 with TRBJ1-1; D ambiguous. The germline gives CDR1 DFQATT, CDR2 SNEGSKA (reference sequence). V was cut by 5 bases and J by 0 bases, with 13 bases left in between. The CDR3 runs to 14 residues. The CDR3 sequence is CSAPRVGMNTEAFF. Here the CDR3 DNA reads TGCAGTGCTCCTAGGGTTGGGATGAACACTGAAGCTTTCTTT.

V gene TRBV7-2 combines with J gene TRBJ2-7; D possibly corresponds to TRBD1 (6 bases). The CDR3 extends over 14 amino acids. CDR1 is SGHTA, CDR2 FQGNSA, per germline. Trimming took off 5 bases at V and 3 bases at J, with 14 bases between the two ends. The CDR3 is CASSPWDKGYEQYF. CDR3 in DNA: TGTGCCAGCAGCCCATGGGACAAAGGCTACGAGCAGTACTTC.

The CDR3 loop reads CASSPLRTDIYEQYF. The CDR3 region has the DNA TGTGCCAGCAGCCCACTTCGGACAGACATCTACGAGCAGTACTTC. This chain connects TRBV7-6 to TRBJ2-7; a weak D match, TRBD1 (6 bases). Germline assignment: CDR1 SGHVS and CDR2 FNYEAQ. The CDR3 has 15 amino acids. Trimming left V 5 bases short and J 3 bases short, with 17 bases between.

CDR3 coding DNA: TGCGCCAGCAGCGCGGGACACACTGAAGCTTTCTTT. Translating gives CASSAGHTEAFF. The chain joins TRBV5-1 to TRBJ1-1, with D tentatively TRBD1 (5 bases). CDR3 size: 12 residues. Germline CDR1 is SGHRS and CDR2 is YFSETQ. V was shortened by 4 bases and J by 3 bases, with 7 bases between the two germline ends.

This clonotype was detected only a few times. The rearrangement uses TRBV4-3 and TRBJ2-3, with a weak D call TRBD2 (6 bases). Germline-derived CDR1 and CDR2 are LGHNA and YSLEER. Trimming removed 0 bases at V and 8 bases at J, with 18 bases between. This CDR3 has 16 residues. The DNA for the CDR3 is TGCGCCAGCAGCCAAGATCCAGGAGGGGCCACAAGTACGCAGTATTTT. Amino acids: CASSQDPGGATSTQYF.

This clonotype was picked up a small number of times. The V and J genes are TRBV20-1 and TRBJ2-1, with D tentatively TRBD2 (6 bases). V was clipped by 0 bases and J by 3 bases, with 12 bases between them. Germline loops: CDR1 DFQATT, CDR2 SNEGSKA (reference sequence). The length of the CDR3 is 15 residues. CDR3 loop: CSAREGAGFYNEQFF. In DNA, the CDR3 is TGCAGTGCTAGAGAGGGCGCGGGGTTCTACAATGAGCAGTTCTTC.

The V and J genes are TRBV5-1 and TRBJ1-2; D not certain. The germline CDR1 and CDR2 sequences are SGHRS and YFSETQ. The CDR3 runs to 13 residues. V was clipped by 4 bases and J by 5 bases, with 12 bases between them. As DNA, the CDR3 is TGCGCCAGCAGCGGCTCCCTATCTTATGGCTACACCTTC. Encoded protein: CASSGSLSYGYTF.

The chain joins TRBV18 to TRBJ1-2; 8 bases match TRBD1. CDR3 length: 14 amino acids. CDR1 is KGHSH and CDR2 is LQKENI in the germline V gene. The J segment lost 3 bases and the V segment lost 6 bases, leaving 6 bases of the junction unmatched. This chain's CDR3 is CASSSDRAYYGYTF. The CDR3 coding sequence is TGTGCCAGCTCGTCGGACAGGGCTTACTATGGCTACACCTTC.